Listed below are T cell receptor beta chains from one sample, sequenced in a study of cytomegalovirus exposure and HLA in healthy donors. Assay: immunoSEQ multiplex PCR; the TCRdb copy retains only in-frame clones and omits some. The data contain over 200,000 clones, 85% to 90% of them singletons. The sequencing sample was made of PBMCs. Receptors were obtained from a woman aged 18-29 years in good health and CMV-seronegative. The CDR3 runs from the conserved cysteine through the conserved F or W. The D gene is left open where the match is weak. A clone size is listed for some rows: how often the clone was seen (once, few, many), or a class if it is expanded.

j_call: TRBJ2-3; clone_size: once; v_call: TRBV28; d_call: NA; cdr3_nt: TGTGCCAGCAGTTTCAGCGTAAGCACAGATACGCAGTATTTT; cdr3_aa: CASSFSVSTDTQYF
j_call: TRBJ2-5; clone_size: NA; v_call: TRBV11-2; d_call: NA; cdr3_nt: TGTGCCAGCAGCTCACTCCGGGAGACTCTTCCCCAGTACTTC; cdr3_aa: CASSSLRETLPQYF
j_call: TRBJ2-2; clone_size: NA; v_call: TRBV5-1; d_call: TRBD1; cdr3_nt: TGCGCCAGCAGCTTGGCCAGGGGGCTCGGGGAGCTGTTTTTT; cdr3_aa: CASSLARGLGELFF
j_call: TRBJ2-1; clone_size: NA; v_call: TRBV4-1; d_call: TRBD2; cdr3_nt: TGCGCCAGCAGCCAAACGGCTAGCGGAGCGGACAATGAGCAGTTCTTC; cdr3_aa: CASSQTASGADNEQFF
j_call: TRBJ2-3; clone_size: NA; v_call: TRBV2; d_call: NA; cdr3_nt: TGTGCCAGCAGTGAAGGACTACCCACAGATACGCAGTATTTT; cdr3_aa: CASSEGLPTDTQYF
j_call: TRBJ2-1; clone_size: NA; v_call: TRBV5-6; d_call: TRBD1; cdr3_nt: TGTGCCAGCAGCTCATATCGCGGGACAGGGCCGTTCTTC; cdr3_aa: CASSSYRGTGPFF
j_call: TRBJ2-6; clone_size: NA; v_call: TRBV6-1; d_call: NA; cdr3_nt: TGTGCCAGCAGTGTCCAGGTCTCTGGGGCCAACGTCCTGACTTTC; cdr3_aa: CASSVQVSGANVLTF
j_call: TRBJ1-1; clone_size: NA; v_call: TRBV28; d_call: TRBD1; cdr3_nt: TGTGCCAGCAGTTTGACAGGGCAGAGTCCTGAAGCTTTCTTT; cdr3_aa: CASSLTGQSPEAFF
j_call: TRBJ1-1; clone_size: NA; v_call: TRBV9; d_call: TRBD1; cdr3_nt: TGTGCCAGCAGCGTAGGGGGACAGTTGAACACTGAAGCTTTCTTT; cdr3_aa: CASSVGGQLNTEAFF
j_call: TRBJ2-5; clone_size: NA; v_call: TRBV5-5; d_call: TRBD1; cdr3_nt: TGTGCCAGCAGCCAACGGACAGGGCTCCAAGAGACCCAGTACTTC; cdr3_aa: CASSQRTGLQETQYF
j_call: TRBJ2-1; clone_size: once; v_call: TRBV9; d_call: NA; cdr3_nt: TGTGCCAGCAGCGTAGTTAGCACGGATGAGCAGTTCTTC; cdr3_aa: CASSVVSTDEQFF
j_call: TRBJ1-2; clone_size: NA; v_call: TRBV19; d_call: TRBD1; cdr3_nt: TGTGCCAGTAGTCCAGGGGGCGGCTATGGCTACACCTTC; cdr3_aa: CASSPGGGYGYTF